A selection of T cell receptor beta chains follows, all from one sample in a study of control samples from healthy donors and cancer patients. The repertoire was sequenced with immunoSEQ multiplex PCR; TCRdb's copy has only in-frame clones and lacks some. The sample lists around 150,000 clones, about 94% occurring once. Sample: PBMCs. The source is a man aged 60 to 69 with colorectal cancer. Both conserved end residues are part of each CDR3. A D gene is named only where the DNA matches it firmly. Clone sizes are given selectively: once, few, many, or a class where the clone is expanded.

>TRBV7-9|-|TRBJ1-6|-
CASSEGNSPLHF
TGTGCCAGCAGCGAGGGGAATTCACCCCTCCACTTT
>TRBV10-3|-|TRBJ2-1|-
CAISSDTSSYNEQFF
TGTGCCATCAGTTCCGACACAAGCTCCTACAATGAGCAGTTCTTC
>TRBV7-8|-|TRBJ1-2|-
CASSLSVQGRGYTF
TGTGCCAGCAGCTTATCGGTTCAGGGGCGAGGCTACACCTTC
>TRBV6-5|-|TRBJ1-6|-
CASGPRGANSPLHF
TGTGCCAGCGGCCCGCGGGGGGCAAATTCACCCCTCCACTTT
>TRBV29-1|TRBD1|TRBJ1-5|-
CSVVGQGAQHF
TGCAGCGTTGTAGGGCAGGGGGCCCAGCATTTT
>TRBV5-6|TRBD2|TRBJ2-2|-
CASSLASRGLANTGELFF
TGTGCCAGCAGCTTGGCCAGTCGGGGACTAGCGAACACCGGGGAGCTGTTTTTT
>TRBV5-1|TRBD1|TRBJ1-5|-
CASSLGTGDPQHF
TGCGCCAGCAGCTTGGGGACAGGGGATCCCCAGCATTTT
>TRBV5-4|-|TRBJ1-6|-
CASSLDADPRGSPLHF
TGTGCCAGCAGCTTGGACGCAGACCCCCGCGGATCGCCCCTCCACTTT
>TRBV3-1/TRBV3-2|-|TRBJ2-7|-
CASSLLYEQYF
TGTGCCAGCAGCCTCCTCTACGAGCAGTACTTC
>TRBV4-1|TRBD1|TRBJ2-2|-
CASSQDRAAGQGKTGELFF
TGCGCCAGCAGCCAAGATAGGGCCGCCGGACAGGGGAAGACCGGGGAGCTGTTTTTT
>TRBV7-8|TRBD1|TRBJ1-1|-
CASSLRQGVYTEAFF
TGTGCCAGCAGCTTACGACAGGGGGTCTATACTGAAGCTTTCTTT
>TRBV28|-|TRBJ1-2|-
CASSFPPGSSYGYTF
TGTGCCAGCAGCTTTCCCCCGGGATCGAGCTATGGCTACACCTTC
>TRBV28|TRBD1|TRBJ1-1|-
CASSQRAGGRNTEAFF
TGTGCCAGCAGCCAGAGGGCAGGGGGTAGGAACACTGAAGCTTTCTTT
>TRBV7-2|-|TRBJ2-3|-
CASTGIGTDTQYF
TGTGCCAGCACAGGGATCGGCACAGATACGCAGTATTTT
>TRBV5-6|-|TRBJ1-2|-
CASSLGGNGYTF
TGTGCCAGCAGCTTAGGAGGGAATGGCTACACCTTC
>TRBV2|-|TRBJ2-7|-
CASSEVDNRSYEQYF
TGTGCCAGCAGTGAAGTGGACAACCGATCCTACGAGCAGTACTTC
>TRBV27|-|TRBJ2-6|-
CASSLSRLFTSQSGANVLTF
TGTGCCAGCAGTTTATCGAGGTTGTTTACTAGCCAGTCTGGGGCCAACGTCCTGACTTTC
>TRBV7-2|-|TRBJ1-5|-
CASSLLDSNQPQHF
TGTGCCAGCAGCTTACTGGATAGCAATCAGCCCCAGCATTTT
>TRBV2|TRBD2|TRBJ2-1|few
CASSEARGGVTYNEQFF
TGTGCCAGCAGTGAAGCGCGCGGGGGGGTCACCTACAATGAGCAGTTCTTC
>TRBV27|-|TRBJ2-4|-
CASSSHMVENIQYF
TGTGCCAGCAGTTCCCATATGGTGGAAAACATTCAGTACTTC
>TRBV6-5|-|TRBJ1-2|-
CASSSNLPQGPGYTF
TGTGCCAGCAGTTCCAACCTCCCCCAGGGGCCTGGCTACACCTTC
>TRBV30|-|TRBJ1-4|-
CAWSREKLFF
TGTGCCTGGAGTAGGGAAAAACTGTTTTTT
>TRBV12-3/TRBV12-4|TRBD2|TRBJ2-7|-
CASSAPGLREQYF
TGTGCCAGCAGCGCTCCGGGACTAAGAGAGCAGTACTTC
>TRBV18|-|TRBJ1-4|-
CASSPGLEEKLFF
TGTGCCAGCTCACCGGGCTTGGAGGAAAAACTGTTTTTT
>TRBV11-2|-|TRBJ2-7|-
CASSIPDYEQYF
TGTGCCAGCAGCATCCCGGACTACGAGCAGTACTTC
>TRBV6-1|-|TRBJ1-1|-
CASSEVFRGTEAFF
TGTGCCAGCAGTGAAGTTTTTAGGGGGACTGAAGCTTTCTTT
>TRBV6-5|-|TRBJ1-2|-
CAIQTTNYGYTF
TGTGCCATACAGACAACTAACTACGGCTACACCTTC
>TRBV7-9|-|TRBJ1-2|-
CASSPEGSNNGYTF
TGTGCCAGCAGCCCCGAAGGCAGTAATAATGGCTACACCTTC